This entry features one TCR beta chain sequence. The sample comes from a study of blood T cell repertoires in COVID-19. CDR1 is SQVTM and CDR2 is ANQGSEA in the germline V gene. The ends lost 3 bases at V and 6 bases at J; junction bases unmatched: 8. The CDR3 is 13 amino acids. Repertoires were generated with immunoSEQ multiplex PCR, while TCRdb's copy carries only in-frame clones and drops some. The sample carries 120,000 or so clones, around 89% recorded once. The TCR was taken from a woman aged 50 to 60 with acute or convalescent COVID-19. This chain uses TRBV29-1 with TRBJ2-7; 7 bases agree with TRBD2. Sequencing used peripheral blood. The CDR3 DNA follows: TGCAGCGTTGATGGGGGGGTCCGCTCCGAGCAGTACTTC. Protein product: CSVDGGVRSEQYF.